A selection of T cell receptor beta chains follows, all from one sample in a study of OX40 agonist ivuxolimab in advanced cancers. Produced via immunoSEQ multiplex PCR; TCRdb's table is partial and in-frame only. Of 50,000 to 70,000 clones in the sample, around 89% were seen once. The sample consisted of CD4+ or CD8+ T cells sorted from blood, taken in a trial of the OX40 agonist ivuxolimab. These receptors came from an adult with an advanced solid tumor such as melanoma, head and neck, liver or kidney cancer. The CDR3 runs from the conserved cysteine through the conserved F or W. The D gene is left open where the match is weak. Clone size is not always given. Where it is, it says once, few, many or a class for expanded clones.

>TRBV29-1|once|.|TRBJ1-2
TGCAGCGTTAGGAATACCTTGTATTACACCTTC
CSVRNTLYYTF
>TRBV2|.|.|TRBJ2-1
TGTGCCAGCACCGAAGGCGGGACGCCTTACAATGAGCAGTTCTTC
CASTEGGTPYNEQFF
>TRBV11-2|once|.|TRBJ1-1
TGTGCCAGCAGCTTCGGTCCAGGCGAGAATCATAAGCCTACTGAAGCTTTCTTT
CASSFGPGENHKPTEAFF
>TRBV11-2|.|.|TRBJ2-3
TGTGCCAGCAGCCCACCAGGGTCCTATGCCGATACGCAGTATTTT
CASSPPGSYADTQYF
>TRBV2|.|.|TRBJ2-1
TGTGCCAGCAACCCCGAAGGACAGTCCTACAATGAGCAGTTCTTC
CASNPEGQSYNEQFF
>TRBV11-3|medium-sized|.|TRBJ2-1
TGTGCCAGCAGCTTAGATCCCGCGGATAAGCAGTTCTTC
CASSLDPADKQFF
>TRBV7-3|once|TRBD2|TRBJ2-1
TGTGCCAGCAGCCTCTCCGGGGGGGCTGGTGAGCAGTTCTTC
CASSLSGGAGEQFF
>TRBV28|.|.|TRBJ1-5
TGTGCCAGCGGGCGGCGCAATCAGCCCCAGCATTTT
CASGRRNQPQHF
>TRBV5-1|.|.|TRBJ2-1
TGCGCCACCTCACCGCTAGGGGGGGCTGAGCAGTTCTTC
CATSPLGGAEQFF
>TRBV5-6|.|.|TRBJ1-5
TGTGCCAGCAGCAGGGGATGGGGACAGCCCCAGCATTTT
CASSRGWGQPQHF